The clone carrying this T cell receptor (beta chain) occurred many times. The antigen is unknown. The TCR library protocol was used to attach unique molecular identifiers. These identifiers were attached to individual cDNA molecules. TCRdb used MiXCR to reprocess the 5' RACE reads, holding one entry per CDR3 protein. The table records approximately 81,000 distinct CDR3 sequences, 13% of them present only once. The data originate from a study of early T cells in non-severe SARS-CoV-2 infection. Study-level information: Unpaired chains resulted from sequencing bulk RNA of unsorted whole blood. General study points: VDJdb matches were skewed toward anti-spike CD8 T cell responses.

The sequence was obtained from an adult who was a healthcare worker with PCR-confirmed SARS-CoV-2 infection or an uninfected control (not recorded which). The sequenced sample consisted of whole blood.

This chain's CDR3 is CASSPGTGNTEAFF. The CDR3 DNA reads TGTGCCAGCTCACCAGGGACAGGGAACACTGAAGCTTTCTTT. The J gene is TRBJ1-1, the V gene TRBV18, with 8 nucleotides matching TRBD1. V was clipped by 2 bases and J by 1 base; unmatched bases: 0. The CDR3 spans 14 residues. The germline CDR1 and CDR2 sequences are KGHSH and LQKENI.